The 6 T cell receptor beta chains presented below share a single source sample, sequenced in a study of control samples from healthy donors and cancer patients. Clones were sequenced by immunoSEQ multiplex PCR, and TCRdb holds only the in-frame ones, with some missing. The sample consists of 120,000 or so clones, over 75% of them appearing once. The sequencing sample was made of blood. The receptors were sampled from a man in his sixties in good health.

The rearrangement links TRBV19 to TRBJ1-5; no reliable D call. Germline V lookup: CDR1 LNHDA, CDR2 SQIVND (reference sequence). The CDR3 is made up of 13 amino acids. V gave up 4 bases and J gave up 3 bases, with 7 bases separating them. CDR3 nucleotides: TGTGCCAGTAGTAGCCAGGTCAATCAGCCCCAGCATTTT. It codes for CASSSQVNQPQHF.

The CDR3 loop is CAASTLGQGANYGYTF. The CDR3, as DNA: TGTGCCGCGTCTACCCTTGGACAGGGGGCTAACTATGGCTACACCTTC. This chain joins TRBV19 and TRBJ1-2; TRBD1 aligns across 10 bases. The V segment lost 11 bases and the J segment 0 bases; nucleotides outside the gene matches: 12. This CDR3 has 16 amino acids. Germline CDR1 and CDR2: LNHDA and SQIVND (reference sequence).

V gene TRBV21-1 combines with J gene TRBJ2-7; the D segment call TRBD1 is taken from the table without a DNA check. TRBV21-1 is a pseudogene locus. The CDR3 contains 17 residues. The chain's CDR3 is CASRGTGKNGGFYEQYF. The CDR3 nucleotides are TGTGCCAGCAGAGGGACAGGGAAGAACGGAGGCTTCTACGAGCAGTACTTC.

The CDR3 nucleotides read TGTGCCAGCAGTTTGTTCGCGGGGTCAGAGACCCAGTACTTC. Encoded protein: CASSLFAGSETQYF. This chain joins TRBV6-2 or TRBV6-3 and TRBJ2-5; a possible D gene is TRBD2 (6 bases). V dropped 4 bases and J dropped 4 bases, with 13 bases sitting between them. Germline V gene lookup returns CDR1 MNHEY and CDR2 SVGEGT. This CDR3 region has 14 residues.

Note on this clone: Germline and junction disagree at one end, which may indicate a read error. The CDR3 nucleotides read TGTGCTAGCAGCTCCCTCGGTACAGATACGCAGTATTTT. Protein: CASSSLGTDTQYF. The rearrangement links TRBV7-7 to TRBJ2-3, with D unclear. Germline CDR1 and CDR2: SSHAT and FNYEAQ (reference sequence). The CDR3 sequence is 13 residues long. Full variable domain (remainder filled in from reference TRBV7-7 and TRBJ2-3): GAGVSQSPRYKVTKRGQDVTLRCDPISSHATLYWYQQALGQGPEFLTYFNYEAQPDKSGLPSDRFSAERPEGSISTLTIQRTEQRDSAMYRCASSSLGTDTQYFGPGTRLTVL.

In its sample, this clone was seen once. This chain joins TRBV5-1 and TRBJ1-2; possible D gene TRBD1, 5 bases. Trimming removed 1 base at V and 0 bases at J, with 7 bases between. CDR1 and CDR2 (germline): SGHRS, YFSETQ. The CDR3 spans 14 residues. DNA of the CDR3: TGCGCCAGCAGCTTGATGGACACTAACTATGGCTACACCTTC. Translating it yields CASSLMDTNYGYTF.